This T cell receptor beta chain was sequenced during a study of response to subunit inactivated influenza vaccine. TCRdb re-analysed the RT-PCR reads in MiXCR, keeping a single row per CDR3 protein. The sample includes some 800,000 distinct CDR3 sequences, about 20% seen only once; the top ten take roughly 10%. Study results and limitations: Every seasonal influenza vaccination brings in few new T cells, the authors suggested.

As concerns this clonotype: The antigen is unknown. Relative to the germline gene, one junction end is altered; a read error may explain this.

Germline V gene sequence: CDR1 SEHNR, CDR2 FQNEAQ (reference sequence). This CDR3 has 8 amino acids. The rearrangement links TRBV7-9 to TRBJ1-3; no clear D gene. The clonotype originates from a man aged 50 to 59 who received an inactivated influenza vaccine. The specimen was PBMCs from blood, collected around 5 days after vaccination. The DNA for the CDR3 is TGTGCCAGCAACCCCTCAAATTTT. Amino acids: CASNPSNF.